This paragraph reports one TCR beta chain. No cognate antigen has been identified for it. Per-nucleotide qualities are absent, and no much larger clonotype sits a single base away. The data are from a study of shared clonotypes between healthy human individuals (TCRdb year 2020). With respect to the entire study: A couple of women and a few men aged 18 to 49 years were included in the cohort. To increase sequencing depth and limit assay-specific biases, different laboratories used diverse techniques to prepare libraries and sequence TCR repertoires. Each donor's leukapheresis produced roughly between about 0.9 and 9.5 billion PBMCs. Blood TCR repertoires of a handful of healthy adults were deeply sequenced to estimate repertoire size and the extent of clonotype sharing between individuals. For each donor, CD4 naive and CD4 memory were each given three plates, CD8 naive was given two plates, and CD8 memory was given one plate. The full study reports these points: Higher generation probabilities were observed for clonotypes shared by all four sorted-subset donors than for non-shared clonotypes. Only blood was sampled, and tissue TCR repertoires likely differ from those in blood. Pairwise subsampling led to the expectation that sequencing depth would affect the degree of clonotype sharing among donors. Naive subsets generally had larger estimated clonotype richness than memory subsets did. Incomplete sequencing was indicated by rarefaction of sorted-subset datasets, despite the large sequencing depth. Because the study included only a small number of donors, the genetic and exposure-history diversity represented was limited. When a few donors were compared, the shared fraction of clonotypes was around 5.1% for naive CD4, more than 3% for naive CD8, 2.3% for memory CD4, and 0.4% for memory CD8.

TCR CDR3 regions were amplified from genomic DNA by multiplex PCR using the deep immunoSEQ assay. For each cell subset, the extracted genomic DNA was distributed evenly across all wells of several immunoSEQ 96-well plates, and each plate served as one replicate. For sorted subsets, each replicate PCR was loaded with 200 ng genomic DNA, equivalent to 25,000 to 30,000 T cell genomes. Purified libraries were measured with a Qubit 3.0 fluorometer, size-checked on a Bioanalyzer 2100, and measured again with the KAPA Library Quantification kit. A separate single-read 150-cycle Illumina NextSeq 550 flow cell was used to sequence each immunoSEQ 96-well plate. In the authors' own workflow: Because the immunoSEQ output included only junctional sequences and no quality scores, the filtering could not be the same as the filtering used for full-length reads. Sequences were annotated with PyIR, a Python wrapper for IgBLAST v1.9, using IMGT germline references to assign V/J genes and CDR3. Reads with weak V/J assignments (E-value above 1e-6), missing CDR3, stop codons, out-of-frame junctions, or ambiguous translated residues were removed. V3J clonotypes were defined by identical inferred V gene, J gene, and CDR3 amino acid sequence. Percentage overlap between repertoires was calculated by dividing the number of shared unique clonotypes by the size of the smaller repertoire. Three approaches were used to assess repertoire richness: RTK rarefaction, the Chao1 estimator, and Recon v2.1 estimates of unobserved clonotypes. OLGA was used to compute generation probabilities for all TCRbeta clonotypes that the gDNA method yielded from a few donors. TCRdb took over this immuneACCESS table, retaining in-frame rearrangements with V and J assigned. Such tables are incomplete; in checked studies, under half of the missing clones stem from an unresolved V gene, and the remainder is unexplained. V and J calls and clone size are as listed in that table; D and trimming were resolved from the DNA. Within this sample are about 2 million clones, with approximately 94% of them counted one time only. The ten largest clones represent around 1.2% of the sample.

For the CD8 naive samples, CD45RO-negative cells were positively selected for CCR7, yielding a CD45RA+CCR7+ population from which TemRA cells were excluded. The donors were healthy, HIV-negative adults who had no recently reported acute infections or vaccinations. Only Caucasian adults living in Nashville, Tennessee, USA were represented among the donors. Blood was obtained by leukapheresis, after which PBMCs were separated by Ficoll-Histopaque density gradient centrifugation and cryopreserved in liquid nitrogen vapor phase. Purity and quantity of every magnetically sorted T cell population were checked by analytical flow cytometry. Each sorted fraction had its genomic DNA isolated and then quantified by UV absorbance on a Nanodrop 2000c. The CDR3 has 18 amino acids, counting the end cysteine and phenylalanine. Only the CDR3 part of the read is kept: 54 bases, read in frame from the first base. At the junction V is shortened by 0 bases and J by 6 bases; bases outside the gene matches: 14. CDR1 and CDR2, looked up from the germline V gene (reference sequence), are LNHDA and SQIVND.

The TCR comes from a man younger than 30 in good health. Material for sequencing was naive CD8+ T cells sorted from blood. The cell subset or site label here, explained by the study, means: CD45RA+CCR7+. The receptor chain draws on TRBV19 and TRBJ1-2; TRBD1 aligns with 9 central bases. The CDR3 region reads CASSIDLVTGGGLNGYTF. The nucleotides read TGTGCCAGTAGTATAGACCTGGTTACAGGGGGCGGTTTGAATGGCTACACCTTC. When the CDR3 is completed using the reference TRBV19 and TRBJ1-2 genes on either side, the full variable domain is DGGITQSPKYLFRKEGQNVTLSCEQNLNHDAMYWYRQDPGQGLRLIYYSQIVNDFQKGDIAEGYSVSREKKESFPLTVTSAQKNPTAFYLCASSIDLVTGGGLNGYTFGSGTRLTVV.